These T cell receptor beta chains were read from a single sample in a study of blood T cell repertoires in COVID-19. Profiled with immunoSEQ multiplex PCR; TCRdb holds only in-frame clones, not every one. The sample yields about 57,000 clones, about 80% seen once. Sequencing was done on a sample of peripheral blood. The receptors come from a man aged 55 to 69 with acute or convalescent COVID-19. Both conserved end residues are part of each CDR3.

j_call v_call cdr3_aa
TRBJ2-3 TRBV7-8 CASTHVRDYYTDTQYF
TRBJ1-2 TRBV28 CASSTGTGSGYGYTF
TRBJ1-2 TRBV5-1 CASRPGQGNYGYTF
TRBJ1-1 TRBV19 CASSWRGAEAFF
TRBJ1-2 TRBV7-9 CASSLTGIDYGYTF
TRBJ2-2 TRBV11-2 CASSLPGELFF
TRBJ1-2 TRBV11-2 CASSFRDSRGYTF
TRBJ2-1 TRBV13 CASSFHDTNNEQFF
TRBJ2-1 TRBV5-1 CASSSREGYNEQFF
TRBJ1-4 TRBV7-6 CASKGGPAEKLFF
TRBJ1-1 TRBV7-2 CASSSPTWKTEAFF
TRBJ2-7 TRBV2 CASSENPPSGLLLEQYF
TRBJ2-7 TRBV10-3 CATSDRGSYEQYF
TRBJ2-1 TRBV6-6 CASSLAGGNEQFF
TRBJ2-7 TRBV7-8 CASSSFSYEQYF
TRBJ1-1 TRBV5-1 CASSQPRTGGAGNTEAFF
TRBJ1-2 TRBV28 CATRDNDYTF
TRBJ2-7 TRBV9 CASSGGGQGKGIYEQYF
TRBJ2-1 TRBV9 CASSVGTFPLYNEQFF
TRBJ2-5 TRBV5-4 CASSLGSSKETQYF